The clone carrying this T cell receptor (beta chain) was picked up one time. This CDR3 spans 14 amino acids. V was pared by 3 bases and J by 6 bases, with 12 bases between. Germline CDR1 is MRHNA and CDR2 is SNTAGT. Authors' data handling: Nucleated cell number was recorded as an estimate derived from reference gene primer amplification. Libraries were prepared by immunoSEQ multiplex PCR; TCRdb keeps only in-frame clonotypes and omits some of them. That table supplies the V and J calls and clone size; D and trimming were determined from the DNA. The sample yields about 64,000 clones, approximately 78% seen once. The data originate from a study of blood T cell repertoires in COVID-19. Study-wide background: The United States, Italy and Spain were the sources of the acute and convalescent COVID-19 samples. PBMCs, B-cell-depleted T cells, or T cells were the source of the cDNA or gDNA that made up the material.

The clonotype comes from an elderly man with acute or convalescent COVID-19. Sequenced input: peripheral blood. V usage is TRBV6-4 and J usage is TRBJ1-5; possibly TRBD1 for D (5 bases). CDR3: CASSELQGCQPQHF. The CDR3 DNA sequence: TGTGCCAGCAGTGAACTGCAGGGTTGTCAGCCCCAGCATTTT.